Listed below are T cell receptor beta chains from one sample, sequenced in a study of T cells after yellow fever vaccination. TCRdb reprocessed the 5' RACE reads via MiXCR and lists one record per CDR3 protein. The sample includes 200,000 to 250,000 distinct CDR3 sequences, 2.5% to 3.5% of them seen just once. The sample was CD4+ T cells sorted from PBMCs, taken 10 days after the yellow fever booster vaccination. The receptors were sampled from a man between 18 and 35 years old who received the YFV17D yellow fever vaccine. Each CDR3 is given with its conserved first and last residue. A D gene is named only where the DNA matches it firmly. For some rows the clone size is stated as once, few or many, or as a class when expanded; others skip it.

TRBJ1-2 NA many TRBV6-1 TGTGCCAGCAGTGAAGCTAGGTGGGGCTACACCTTC CASSEARWGYTF
TRBJ2-5 NA many TRBV7-2 TGTGCCAGCAGCCTGGCTGTTAGCACTCAAGAGACCCAGTACTTC CASSLAVSTQETQYF
TRBJ2-5 NA many TRBV28 TGTGCCAGCAGTCAAGGAACTAAAGAGACCCAGTACTTC CASSQGTKETQYF
TRBJ1-3 NA many TRBV28 TGTGCCAGCAGAAACACGAACTCTGGAAACACCATATATTTT CASRNTNSGNTIYF
TRBJ1-2 NA many TRBV7-2 TGTGCCAGCAGCTTAGCGCGCAGCCATGCCTATGGCTACACCTTC CASSLARSHAYGYTF
TRBJ1-2 TRBD1 many TRBV6-6 TGTGCCAGCGAACTCCCCCAGGGGGTTGGCTACACCTTC CASELPQGVGYTF
TRBJ2-2 NA many TRBV7-6 TGTGCCAGCAGCCGAGGACAGAACACCGGGGAGCTGTTTTTT CASSRGQNTGELFF
TRBJ1-4 TRBD1 NA TRBV7-9 TGTGCCAGCAGGGGACAGGGGGCTGAAAAACTGTTTTTT CASRGQGAEKLFF
TRBJ1-6 NA NA TRBV6-5 TGTGCCAGCAGTTACCGGGGGCGAAATTCACCCCTCCACTTT CASSYRGRNSPLHF
TRBJ2-7 TRBD1 NA TRBV7-9 TGTGCCAGCAGCTTCTGGACAGGGGGGGACGAGCAGTACTTC CASSFWTGGDEQYF
TRBJ1-2 TRBD1 NA TRBV5-1 TGCGCCAGCAGCGTCGGACAGGTCTATGGCTACACCTTC CASSVGQVYGYTF